Each of the 22 T cell receptor beta chains below was sequenced from the same sample in a study of cytotoxic CD8 clonotypes in ibrutinib-treated CLL. Using immunoSEQ multiplex PCR, the repertoire was profiled, and TCRdb retains in-frame clones only, with some absent. The table lists around 310,000 clones, approximately 80% of them singletons. Sequences were derived from PBMCs, sampled before ibrutinib treatment. These receptors were obtained from a human donor with chronic lymphocytic leukemia.

The genes are TRBV4-3 and TRBJ1-2; D uncertain. The CDR3 contains 14 residues. In germline, CDR1 is LGHNA, CDR2 YSLEER. V was clipped by 0 bases and J by 8 bases, with 13 bases between them. This CDR3 reads CASSQDLQPGGYTF. The CDR3 DNA reads as TGCGCCAGCAGCCAAGATCTTCAGCCGGGAGGCTACACCTTC.

The rearrangement uses TRBV6-6 and TRBJ1-5, with TRBD1 as a possible D gene (6 bases). V shed 4 bases and J shed 1 base, with 8 bases lying between them. This CDR3 spans 14 amino acids. Germline V gene lookup returns CDR1 MNHNY and CDR2 SVGAGI (reference sequence). The DNA for the CDR3 is TGTGCCAGCAGTTCGAGGGGGAGCAATCAGCCCCAGCATTTT. Its translation: CASSSRGSNQPQHF.

With respect to this clone: One end of the junction does not line up with germline, which may come from a read error. This chain links TRBV29-1 with TRBJ2-1; TRBD2 matches 8 bases. Germline V lookup: CDR1 SQVTM, CDR2 ANQGSEA. The CDR3 totals 13 residues. The CDR3 DNA reads TGCAGCGTGTGGACTAGCTCCCACAATGAGCAGTTCTTC. The encoded protein is CSVWTSSHNEQFF.

This clone was seen a handful of times. The chain couples TRBV6-4 to TRBJ2-7, with 10 bases aligning to TRBD1. Germline assignment: CDR1 MRHNA and CDR2 SNTAGT. The CDR3 consists of 13 residues. Losses at the gene ends were 5 bases for V and 5 bases for J; bases not matched to a gene: 3. CDR3 sequence: CASSRDRGDEQYF. CDR3 DNA sequence: TGTGCCAGCAGTCGGGACAGGGGCGACGAGCAGTACTTC.

The genes are TRBV28 and TRBJ2-1; D is unclear. This CDR3 comprises 12 residues. The ends were cut back, 5 bases at V and 9 bases at J, with 11 bases in the middle. Germline V lookup: CDR1 MDHEN, CDR2 SYDVKM. This CDR3 reads CASSISNSEQFF. As DNA, the CDR3 is TGTGCCAGCAGTATTTCGAACTCTGAGCAGTTCTTC.

J is TRBJ2-1 and V is TRBV4-1, with TRBD2 identical over 11 bases. The length of the CDR3 is 16 residues. CDR1 is MGHRA, CDR2 YSYEKL, per germline. The V gene end was trimmed by 2 bases and the J gene end by 5 bases; junction bases not matched to a gene: 5. This CDR3 reads CASSQPRSGRDNEQFF. The DNA of the CDR3 is TGCGCCAGCAGCCAACCTCGTAGCGGGAGGGACAATGAGCAGTTCTTC.

The genes are TRBV5-1 and TRBJ1-4; D is ambiguous. CDR3 length: 13 residues. V was shortened by 0 bases and J by 5 bases, with 5 bases between the two germline ends. CDR1 SGHRS and CDR2 YFSETQ come from the germline V gene. The CDR3 here is CASSLGQNEKLFF. The CDR3 coding sequence is TGCGCCAGCAGCTTGGGGCAGAATGAAAAACTGTTTTTT.

CDR3 protein: CASSLDSGGNIQYF. The CDR3 bases are TGCGCCAGCAGCTTGGATAGCGGTGGGAACATTCAGTACTTC. J is TRBJ2-4 and V is TRBV5-1, with a weak D call TRBD2 (6 bases). V lost 0 bases, J lost 7 bases, and 11 bases lay in between. The CDR3 is 14 amino acids. Germline V gene lookup returns CDR1 SGHRS and CDR2 YFSETQ.

This rearrangement joins TRBV30 to TRBJ1-2; D not certain. The CDR3 extends over 14 amino acids. Germline CDR1 GTSNPN, CDR2 SVGIG (reference sequence). V was pared by 0 bases and J by 8 bases, with 16 bases between. The CDR3 coding sequence is TGTGCCTGGAGTGTACTAATTACAGCGCAAGGCTACACCTTC. Its protein is CAWSVLITAQGYTF.

The rearrangement joins TRBV4-2 to TRBJ2-3; TRBD2 is a possible D gene (6 bases). This CDR3 is built from 14 residues. CDR1 is LGHNA, CDR2 YNFKEQ, per germline. V dropped 3 bases and J dropped 4 bases, with 11 bases sitting between them. The CDR3 coding sequence is TGTGCCAGCAGCCAGTGGGACTCTTCAGATACGCAGTATTTT. It yields the protein CASSQWDSSDTQYF.

V and J are TRBV2 and TRBJ2-2; D is uncertain. CDR3 length equals 16 residues. V lost 8 bases to trimming and J lost 2 bases, with 18 bases between them. In germline, CDR1 is SNHLY, CDR2 FYNNEI. The CDR3 sequence: CASRAWGYDNTGELFF. The CDR3 coding sequence is TGTGCCAGCCGGGCCTGGGGATACGACAACACCGGGGAGCTGTTTTTT.

The chain employs TRBV7-9 and TRBJ2-1, with TRBD2 matching over 8 bases. The CDR3 extends over 17 amino acids. With V trimmed by 2 bases and J by 2 bases, 8 bases remained unmatched. CDR1 and CDR2 from the germline V gene are SEHNR and FQNEAQ (reference sequence). CDR3 sequence (DNA): TGTGCCAGCAGCTTAAAGCGCGGGAGGACCCCCTACAATGAGCAGTTCTTC. Protein product: CASSLKRGRTPYNEQFF.

The J gene is TRBJ1-3, the V gene TRBV30; D gene uncertain. Germline assignment: CDR1 GTSNPN and CDR2 SVGIG (reference sequence). This CDR3 spans 13 amino acids. V dropped 3 bases and J dropped 0 bases, with 6 bases sitting between them. CDR3 protein: CAWRYSSGNTIYF. Here the CDR3 DNA reads TGTGCCTGGAGGTACAGCTCTGGAAACACCATATATTTT.

The chain is built from TRBV5-4 and TRBJ2-6; TRBD1 or TRBD2 may be the D gene (6 bases each). Between the trimmed V and J ends, which lost 4 bases and 4 bases, there was a span of 15 bases. The CDR3 length is 16 residues. Germline CDR1 reads SGHNT; CDR2 reads YYREEE (reference sequence). In nucleotides, the CDR3 is TGTGCCAGCAGCGCGGGAACAGGGTTCGGGGCCAACGTCCTGACTTTC. Translating it yields CASSAGTGFGANVLTF.

The chain has TRBV2 and TRBJ2-1, with unresolved D. This CDR3 spans 13 amino acids. The V end was cut by 7 bases, the J end by 6 bases, with 13 bases between. Germline lookup yields CDR1 SNHLY and CDR2 FYNNEI. The CDR3 DNA reads TGTGCCAGCATAGTGGGGAAGGGCAATGAGCAGTTCTTC. Translating gives CASIVGKGNEQFF.

The V and J genes are TRBV14 and TRBJ2-3; the D gene is possibly TRBD2 (6 bases). This CDR3 spans 16 amino acids. The V gene lost 2 bases and the J gene lost 1 base, with 13 bases spanning the gap. Germline V gene data show CDR1 as SGHDN and CDR2 as FVKESK. The CDR3 loop is CASSQFPGEGTDTQYF. The CDR3 nucleotides read TGTGCCAGCAGCCAATTTCCGGGAGAAGGCACAGATACGCAGTATTTT. The full variable domain, its missing parts supplied by reference TRBV14 and TRBJ2-3, is EAGVTQFPSHSVIEKGQTVTLRCDPISGHDNLYWYRRVMGKEIKFLLHFVKESKQDESGMPNNRFLAERTGGTYSTLKVQPAELEDSGVYFCASSQFPGEGTDTQYFGPGTRLTVL.

A note on this clone: This sample also contains other DNA sequences that code for the same CDR3. This chain uses TRBV18 with TRBJ2-7, with D unclear. V lost 3 bases and J 3 bases, leaving 3 bases between the germline ends. Germline V gene sequence: CDR1 KGHSH, CDR2 LQKENI. This CDR3 spans 11 amino acids. The CDR3 sequence: CASSPDYEQYF. The CDR3 DNA follows: TGTGCCAGCTCACCGGACTACGAGCAGTACTTC. The full variable domain, its missing parts supplied by reference TRBV18 and TRBJ2-7, is NAGVMQNPRHLVRRRGQEARLRCSPMKGHSHVYWYRQLPEEGLKFMVYLQKENIIDESGMPKERFSAEFPKEGPSILRIQQVVRGDSAAYFCASSPDYEQYFGPGTRLTVT.

The chain uses TRBV5-6 and TRBJ2-1; D ambiguous. V lost 4 bases and J 2 bases, leaving 16 bases between the germline ends. The CDR3 runs 16 residues. CDR1 and CDR2 from the germline V gene are SGHDT and YYEEEE. This chain's CDR3 is CASSTTISPTYNEQFF. Written as DNA, the CDR3 is TGTGCCAGCAGCACGACAATCTCCCCAACCTACAATGAGCAGTTCTTC.

The chain combines TRBV18 with TRBJ2-5; D uncertain. This CDR3 has 16 residues. CDR1 and CDR2 from the germline V gene are KGHSH and LQKENI. The germline V and J ends were trimmed by 3 bases and 5 bases, with 19 bases remaining between them. The CDR3 coding sequence is TGTGCCAGCTCACCTACTTTGGACCCGACTGGGGAGACCCAGTACTTC. Its protein product is CASSPTLDPTGETQYF.

J is TRBJ2-3 and V is TRBV29-1; no firm D call. The germline CDR1 and CDR2 sequences are SQVTM and ANQGSEA. The length of the CDR3 is 14 residues. V was cut by 6 bases and J by 0 bases, with 13 bases left in between. CDR3 loop: CSVRPPSSTDTQYF. The CDR3 nucleotides are TGCAGCGTCCGGCCACCTTCTAGCACAGATACGCAGTATTTT.

This clone was seen once. The chain joins TRBV28 to TRBJ2-7, with D possibly TRBD1 on 5 matching bases. V was cut by 2 bases and J by 2 bases, with 10 bases left in between. The CDR3 consists of 14 residues. CDR1 and CDR2 (germline): MDHEN, SYDVKM. CDR3 sequence (DNA): TGTGCCAGCAGTTTAATCGCAGGGACCTACGAGCAGTACTTC. Translated: CASSLIAGTYEQYF.

V usage is TRBV4-3 and J usage is TRBJ2-3, with D perhaps being TRBD1 or TRBD2 (5 bases each). The CDR3 contains 16 residues. The ends were cut back, 0 bases at V and 2 bases at J, with 12 bases in the middle. CDR1 LGHNA and CDR2 YSLEER come from the germline V gene. CDR3 nucleotides: TGCGCCAGCAGCCAAGATAGGACGGGGACCACAGATACGCAGTATTTT. Protein: CASSQDRTGTTDTQYF.